This is a list of T cell receptor beta chains from one sample in a study of blood T cell repertoires in COVID-19. The method was immunoSEQ multiplex PCR; TCRdb's version includes in-frame clones alone and lacks a portion of them. The sample has about 87,000 clones; approximately 85% are singletons. Sequencing input: peripheral blood. These receptors originate from a woman of 80 years or more with COVID-19, enrolled during active disease. Each CDR3 is given with its conserved first and last residue.

V gene	J gene	CDR3 protein
TRBV23-1	TRBJ1-5	CASSHGPLYSNQPQHF
TRBV27	TRBJ2-1	CASSPYGRTSEQFF
TRBV11-3	TRBJ2-1	CASSLDSTAGNEQFF
TRBV27	TRBJ2-6	CASSFLGASSGANVLTF
TRBV11-1	TRBJ2-5	CASSLDSGRAIETQYF
TRBV29-1	TRBJ2-7	CSARGVLNYEQYF
TRBV3-1/TRBV3-2	TRBJ2-3	CASSLGVNTQYF
TRBV3-1/TRBV3-2	TRBJ2-2	CASGALGDRRHGELFF
TRBV10-3	TRBJ1-2	CAITPGQGFGYTF
TRBV5-1	TRBJ2-1	CASTIQGAYGEQFF
TRBV28	TRBJ2-7	CASSFAGSGEQYF
TRBV12-5	TRBJ2-2	CASGLSTNSRGTDGELFF
TRBV14	TRBJ1-2	CASSQVTGFGYTF
TRBV6-5	TRBJ2-3	CASSSRSGGAYTQYF
TRBV25-1	TRBJ2-7	CASSDSSRGVYEQYF
TRBV2	TRBJ1-5	CASSETESNQPQHF
TRBV29-1	TRBJ2-5	CSVLLQETQYF
TRBV18	TRBJ1-5	CASSPPGQGGQPQHF
TRBV19	TRBJ2-2	CASSLTKRDYTGELFF
TRBV18	TRBJ2-5	CASSPLMGGVNQETQYF
TRBV10-2	TRBJ2-1	CASSFRLAGIDEQFF
TRBV15	TRBJ2-1	CATSRGWRAGSNEQFF
TRBV2	TRBJ2-7	CASRDRGYEQYF
TRBV5-1	TRBJ1-1	CASSLDPDRAGAFF
TRBV4-2	TRBJ2-1	CASSPAGLAGVRNEQFF
TRBV6-2/TRBV6-3	TRBJ2-7	CASSYLAGRSYEQYF
TRBV30	TRBJ1-3	CAWSVVRTPGNTIYF
TRBV18	TRBJ2-7	CASSQGGEHEQYF
TRBV30	TRBJ1-3	CAWSPGSSGNTIYF
TRBV7-8	TRBJ2-2	CASSSSGGNTGELFF
TRBV7-2	TRBJ1-6	CASSPGQHSPLHF
TRBV6-5	TRBJ1-1	CASSSAGTVGVFF
TRBV15	TRBJ2-3	CATSQGLAEDTQYF
TRBV19	TRBJ2-7	CASSISPARRQGVTYEQYF
TRBV27	TRBJ2-7	CASSPGGAGGYEQYF
TRBV3-1/TRBV3-2	TRBJ2-7	CASSQGLASPYQQYF
TRBV7-9	TRBJ1-5	CASSLAPGTGWEQPQHF
TRBV24-1	TRBJ2-3	CATSDRTDTQYF
TRBV5-1	TRBJ2-1	CASSLALREDNEQFF
TRBV7-7	TRBJ2-1	CASSPSGPSYNEQFF
TRBV6-4	TRBJ1-2	CASSDSPTANYGYTF
TRBV14	TRBJ2-7	CASSQVSVHEQYF
TRBV6-5	TRBJ2-7	CASTQTRGSYEQYF
TRBV7-3	TRBJ2-3	CASRGGNTDTQYF
TRBV2	TRBJ2-7	CASSGVYEQYF
TRBV5-1	TRBJ1-1	CASSLSGFDTEAFF